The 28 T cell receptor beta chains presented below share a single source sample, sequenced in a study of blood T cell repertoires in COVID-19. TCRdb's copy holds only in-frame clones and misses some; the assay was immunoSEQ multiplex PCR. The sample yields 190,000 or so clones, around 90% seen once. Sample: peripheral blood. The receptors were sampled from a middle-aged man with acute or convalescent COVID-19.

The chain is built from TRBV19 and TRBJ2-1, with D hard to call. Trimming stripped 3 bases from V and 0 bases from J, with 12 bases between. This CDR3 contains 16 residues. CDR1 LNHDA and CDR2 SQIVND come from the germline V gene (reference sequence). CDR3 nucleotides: TGTGCCAGTAGTATCGTATTGGTTAGCTCCTACAATGAGCAGTTCTTC. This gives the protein CASSIVLVSSYNEQFF.

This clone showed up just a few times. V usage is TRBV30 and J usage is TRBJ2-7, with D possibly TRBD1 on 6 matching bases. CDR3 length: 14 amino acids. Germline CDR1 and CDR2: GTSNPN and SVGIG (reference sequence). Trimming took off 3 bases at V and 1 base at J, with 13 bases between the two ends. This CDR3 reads CAWRTRGRSYEQYF. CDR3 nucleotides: TGTGCCTGGAGGACCAGGGGCAGGTCCTACGAGCAGTACTTC. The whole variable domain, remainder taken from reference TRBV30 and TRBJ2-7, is SQTIHQWPATLVQPVGSPLSLECTVEGTSNPNLYWYRQAAGRGLQLLFYSVGIGQISSEVPQNLSASRPQDRQFILSSKKLLLSDSGFYLCAWRTRGRSYEQYFGPGTRLTVT.

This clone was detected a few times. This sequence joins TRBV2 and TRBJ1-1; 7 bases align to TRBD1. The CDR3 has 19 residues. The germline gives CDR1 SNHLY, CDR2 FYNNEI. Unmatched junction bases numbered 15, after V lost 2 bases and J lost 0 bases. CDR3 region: CASSESLGQSLSLNTEAFF. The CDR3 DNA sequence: TGTGCCAGCAGTGAAAGCCTGGGACAGAGCTTATCCCTGAACACTGAAGCTTTCTTT. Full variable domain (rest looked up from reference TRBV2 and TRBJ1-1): EPEVTQTPSHQVTQMGQEVILRCVPISNHLYFYWYRQILGQKVEFLVSFYNNEISEKSEIFDDQFSVERPDGSNFTLKIRSTKLEDSAMYFCASSESLGQSLSLNTEAFFGQGTRLTVV.

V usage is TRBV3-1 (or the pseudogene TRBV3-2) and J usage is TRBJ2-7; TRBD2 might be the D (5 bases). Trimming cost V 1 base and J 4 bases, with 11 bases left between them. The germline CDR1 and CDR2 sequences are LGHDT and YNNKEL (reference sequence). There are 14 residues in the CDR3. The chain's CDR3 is CASSQGGSIYEQYF. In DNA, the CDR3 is TGTGCCAGCAGCCAAGGCGGGTCGATTTACGAGCAGTACTTC.

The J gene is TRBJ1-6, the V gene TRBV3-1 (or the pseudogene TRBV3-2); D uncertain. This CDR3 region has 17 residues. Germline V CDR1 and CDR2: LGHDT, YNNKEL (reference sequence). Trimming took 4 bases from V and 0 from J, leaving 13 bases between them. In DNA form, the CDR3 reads TGTGCCAGCAGCCGCCAACAAGGGAGCTCCTATAATTCACCCCTCCACTTT. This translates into CASSRQQGSSYNSPLHF.

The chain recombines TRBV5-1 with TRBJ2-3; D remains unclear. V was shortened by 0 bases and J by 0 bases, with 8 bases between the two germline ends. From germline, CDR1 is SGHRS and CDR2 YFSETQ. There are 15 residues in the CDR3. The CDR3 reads CASSLGHPSTDTQYF. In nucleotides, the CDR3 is TGCGCCAGCAGCTTGGGACACCCTAGCACAGATACGCAGTATTTT. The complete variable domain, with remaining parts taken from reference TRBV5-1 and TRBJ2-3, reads KAGVTQTPRYLIKTRGQQVTLSCSPISGHRSVSWYQQTPGQGLQFLFEYFSETQRNKGNFPGRFSGRQFSNSRSEMNVSTLELGDSALYLCASSLGHPSTDTQYFGPGTRLTVL.

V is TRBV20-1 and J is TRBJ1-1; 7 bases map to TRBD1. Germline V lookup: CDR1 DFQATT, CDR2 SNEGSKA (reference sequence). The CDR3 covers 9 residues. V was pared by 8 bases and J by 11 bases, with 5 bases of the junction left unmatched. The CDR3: CSPGDSAFF. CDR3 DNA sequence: TGCAGTCCCGGGGACAGTGCTTTCTTT.

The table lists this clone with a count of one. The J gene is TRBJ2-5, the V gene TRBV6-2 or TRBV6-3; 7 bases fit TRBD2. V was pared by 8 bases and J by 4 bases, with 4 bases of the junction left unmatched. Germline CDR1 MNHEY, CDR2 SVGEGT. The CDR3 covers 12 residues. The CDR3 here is CASCPGGETQYF. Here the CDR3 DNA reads TGTGCCAGCTGCCCGGGGGGAGAGACCCAGTACTTC.

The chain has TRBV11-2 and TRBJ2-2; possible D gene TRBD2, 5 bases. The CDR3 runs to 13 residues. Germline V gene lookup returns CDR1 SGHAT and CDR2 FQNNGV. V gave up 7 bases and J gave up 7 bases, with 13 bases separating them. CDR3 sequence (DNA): TGTGCCAGCACCATTTACGAGGGCGGGGAGCTGTTTTTT. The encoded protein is CASTIYEGGELFF. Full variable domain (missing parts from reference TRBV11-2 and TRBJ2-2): EAGVAQSPRYKIIEKRQSVAFWCNPISGHATLYWYQQILGQGPKLLIQFQNNGVVDDSQLPKDRFSAERLKGVDSTLKIQPAKLEDSAVYLCASTIYEGGELFFGEGSRLTVL.

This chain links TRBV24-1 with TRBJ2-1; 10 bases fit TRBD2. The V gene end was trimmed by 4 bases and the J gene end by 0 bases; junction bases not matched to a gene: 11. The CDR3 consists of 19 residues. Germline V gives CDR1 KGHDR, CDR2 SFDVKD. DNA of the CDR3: TGTGCCACCAGTGACCAGACCCCTGGACTAGCGGCCTCCTACAATGAGCAGTTCTTC. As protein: CATSDQTPGLAASYNEQFF.

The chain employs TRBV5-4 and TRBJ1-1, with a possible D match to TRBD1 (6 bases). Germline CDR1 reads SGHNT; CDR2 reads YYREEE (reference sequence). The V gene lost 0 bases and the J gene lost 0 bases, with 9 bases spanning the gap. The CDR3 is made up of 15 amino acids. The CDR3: CASSLAQGMNTEAFF. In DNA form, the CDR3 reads TGTGCCAGCAGCTTGGCACAGGGCATGAACACTGAAGCTTTCTTT.

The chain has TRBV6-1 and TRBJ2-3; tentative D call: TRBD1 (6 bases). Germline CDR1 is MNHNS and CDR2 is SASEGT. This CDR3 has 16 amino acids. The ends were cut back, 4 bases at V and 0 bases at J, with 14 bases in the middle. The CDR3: CASSGRGLRSTDTQYF. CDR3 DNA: TGTGCCAGCAGTGGCAGGGGCCTCCGGAGCACAGATACGCAGTATTTT.

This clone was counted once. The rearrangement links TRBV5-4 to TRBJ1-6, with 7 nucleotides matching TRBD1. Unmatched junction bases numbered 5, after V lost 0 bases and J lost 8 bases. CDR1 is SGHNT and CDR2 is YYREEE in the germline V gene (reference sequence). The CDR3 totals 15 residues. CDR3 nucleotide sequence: TGTGCCAGCAGCTTGGCCCCTACAGGGGATTCACCCCTCCACTTT. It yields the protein CASSLAPTGDSPLHF.

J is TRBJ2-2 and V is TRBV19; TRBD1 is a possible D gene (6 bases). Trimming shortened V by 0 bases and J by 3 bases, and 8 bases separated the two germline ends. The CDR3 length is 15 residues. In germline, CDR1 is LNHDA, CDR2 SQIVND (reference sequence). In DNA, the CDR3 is TGTGCCAGTAGTATAGATAGGGGGTACACCGGGGAGCTGTTTTTT. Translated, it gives CASSIDRGYTGELFF.

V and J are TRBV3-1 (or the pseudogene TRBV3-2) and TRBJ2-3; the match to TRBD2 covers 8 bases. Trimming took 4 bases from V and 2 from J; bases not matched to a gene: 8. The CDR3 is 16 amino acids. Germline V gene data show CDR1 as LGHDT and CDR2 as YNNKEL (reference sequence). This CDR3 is CASSPRGSGVTDTQYF. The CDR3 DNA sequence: TGTGCCAGCAGCCCCCGGGGTAGCGGGGTCACAGATACGCAGTATTTT.

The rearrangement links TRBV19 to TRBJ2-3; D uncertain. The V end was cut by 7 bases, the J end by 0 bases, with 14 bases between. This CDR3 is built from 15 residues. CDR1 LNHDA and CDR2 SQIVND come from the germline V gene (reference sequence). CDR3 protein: CASTPGPDSTDTQYF. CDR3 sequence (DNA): TGTGCCAGTACCCCTGGGCCGGATAGCACAGATACGCAGTATTTT.

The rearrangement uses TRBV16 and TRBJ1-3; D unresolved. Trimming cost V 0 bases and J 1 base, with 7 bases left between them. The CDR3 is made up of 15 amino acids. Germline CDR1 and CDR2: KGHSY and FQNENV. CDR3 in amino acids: CASSQSRSSGNTIYF. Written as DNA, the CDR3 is TGTGCCAGCAGCCAATCGCGAAGTTCTGGAAACACCATATATTTT.

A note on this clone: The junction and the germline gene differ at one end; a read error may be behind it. CDR3 amino acids: CASSSLAGVNNERFF. In DNA, the CDR3 is TGTGCCAGCAGCTCTTTAGCGGGAGTCAACAATGAGCGGTTCTTC. This sequence joins TRBV7-9 and TRBJ2-1; 9 positions agree with TRBD2. Germline V gene lookup returns CDR1 SEHNR and CDR2 FQNEAQ (reference sequence). The length of the CDR3 is 15 residues.

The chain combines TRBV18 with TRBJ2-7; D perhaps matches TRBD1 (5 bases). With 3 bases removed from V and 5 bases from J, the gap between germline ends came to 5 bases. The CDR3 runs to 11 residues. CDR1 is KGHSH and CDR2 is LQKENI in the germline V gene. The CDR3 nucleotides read TGTGCCAGCTCACCGACAGACGAGCAGTACGTC. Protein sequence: CASSPTDEQYV.

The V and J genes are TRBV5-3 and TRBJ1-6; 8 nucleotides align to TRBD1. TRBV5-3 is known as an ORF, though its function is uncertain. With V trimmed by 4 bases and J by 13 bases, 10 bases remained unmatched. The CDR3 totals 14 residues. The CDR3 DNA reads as TGTGCCAGAAGCACCTGGACAGGGTCCCTTCCCCTCCACTTT. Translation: CARSTWTGSLPLHF.

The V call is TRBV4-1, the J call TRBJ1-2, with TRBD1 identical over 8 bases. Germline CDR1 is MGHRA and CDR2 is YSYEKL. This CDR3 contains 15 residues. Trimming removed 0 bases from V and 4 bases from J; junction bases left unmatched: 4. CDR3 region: CASSQEHRGVYGYTF. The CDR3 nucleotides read TGCGCCAGCAGCCAAGAACACAGGGGGGTCTATGGCTACACCTTC.

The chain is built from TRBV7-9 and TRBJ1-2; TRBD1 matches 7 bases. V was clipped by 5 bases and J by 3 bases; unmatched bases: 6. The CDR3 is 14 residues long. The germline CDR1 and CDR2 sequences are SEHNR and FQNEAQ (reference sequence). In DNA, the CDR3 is TGTGCCAGCAGCCTCGGACAGGTTTACTATGGCTACACCTTC. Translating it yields CASSLGQVYYGYTF.

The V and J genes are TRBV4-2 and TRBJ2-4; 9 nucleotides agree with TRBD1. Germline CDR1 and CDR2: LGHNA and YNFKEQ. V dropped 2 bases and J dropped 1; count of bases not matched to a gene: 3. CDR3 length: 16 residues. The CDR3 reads CASSQIQGAAKNIQYF. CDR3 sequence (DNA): TGTGCCAGCAGCCAAATACAGGGGGCCGCCAAAAACATTCAGTACTTC.

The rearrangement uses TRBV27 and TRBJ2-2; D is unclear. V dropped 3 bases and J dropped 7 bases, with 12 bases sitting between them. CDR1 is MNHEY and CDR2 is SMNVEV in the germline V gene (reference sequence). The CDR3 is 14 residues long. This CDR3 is CASSFPVSGGELFF. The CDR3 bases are TGTGCCAGCAGTTTCCCGGTCTCGGGCGGGGAGCTGTTTTTT.

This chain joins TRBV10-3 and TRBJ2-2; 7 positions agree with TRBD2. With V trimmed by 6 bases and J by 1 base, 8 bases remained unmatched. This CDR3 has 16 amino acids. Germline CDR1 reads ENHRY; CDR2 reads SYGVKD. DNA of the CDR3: TGTGCCATCAGCCTATCAAGCGGGGTGAACACCGGGGAGCTGTTTTTT. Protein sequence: CAISLSSGVNTGELFF.

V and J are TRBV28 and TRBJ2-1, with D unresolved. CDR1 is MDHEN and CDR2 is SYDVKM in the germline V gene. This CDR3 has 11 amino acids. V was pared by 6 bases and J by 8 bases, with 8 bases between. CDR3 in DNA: TGTGCCAGCAGCAATGACTATGAGCAGTTCTTC. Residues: CASSNDYEQFF.

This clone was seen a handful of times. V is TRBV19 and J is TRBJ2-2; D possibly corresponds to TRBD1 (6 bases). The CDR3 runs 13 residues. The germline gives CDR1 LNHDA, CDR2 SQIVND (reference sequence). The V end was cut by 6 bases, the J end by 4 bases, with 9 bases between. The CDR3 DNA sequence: TGTGCCAGTAGCAAGGGGGTCACCGGGGAGCTGTTTTTT. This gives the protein CASSKGVTGELFF.

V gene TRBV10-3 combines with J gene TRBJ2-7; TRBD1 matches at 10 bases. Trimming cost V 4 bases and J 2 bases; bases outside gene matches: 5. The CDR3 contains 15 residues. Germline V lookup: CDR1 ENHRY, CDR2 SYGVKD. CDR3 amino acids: CAISGGDRGAYEQYF. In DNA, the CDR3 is TGTGCCATCAGTGGGGGGGACAGGGGAGCCTACGAGCAGTACTTC.